This T cell receptor (beta chain) was obtained from a study of post-analysis software for immune sequencing data. Notes on the study in general: Five TRBV segments, including TRBV5-6, TRBV5-1 and TRBV20-1, were more frequent in patients than controls.

Germline CDR1 is SQVTM and CDR2 is ANQGSEA. Trimming cost V 2 bases and J 0 bases, with 10 bases left between them. The CDR3 extends over 14 amino acids. This clonotype was seen once. Its antigen is still unknown. Unique molecular identifiers were carried by the TCR beta cDNA libraries. TCRdb reanalysed the PCR reads using MiXCR and keeps one entry per CDR3 protein. Here the sample spans approximately 690,000 distinct CDR3 sequences, roughly three fifths being singletons. The sample taken for sequencing was blood. The genes are TRBV29-1 and TRBJ2-5, with D maybe TRBD2 (5 bases). The sequence came from a girl aged 2 to 10 with multiple sclerosis. CDR3 protein: CSVETGEDQETQYF. In nucleotides, the CDR3 is TGCAGCGTTGAAACCGGGGAAGACCAAGAGACCCAGTACTTC.